Here is one TCR beta chain with its context. Generated by immunoSEQ multiplex PCR, the TCRdb table keeps only in-frame clones and is missing some. The sample has 300,000 to 400,000 clones, more than 75% seen once. The sample originates from a study of blood T cell repertoires in COVID-19. The germline CDR1 and CDR2 sequences are SGHAT and FQNNGV. With 5 bases removed from V and 2 bases from J, the gap between germline ends came to 9 bases. The CDR3 runs to 13 residues. Sequencing input: PBMCs or T cells enriched from blood (not recorded which). V and J are TRBV11-2 and TRBJ1-2; D unclear. The sequence was obtained from a young woman who had recovered from COVID-19. The CDR3 sequence is CASSLLRNYGYTF. In DNA form, the CDR3 reads TGTGCCAGCAGCCTCCTGCGGAACTATGGCTACACCTTC.